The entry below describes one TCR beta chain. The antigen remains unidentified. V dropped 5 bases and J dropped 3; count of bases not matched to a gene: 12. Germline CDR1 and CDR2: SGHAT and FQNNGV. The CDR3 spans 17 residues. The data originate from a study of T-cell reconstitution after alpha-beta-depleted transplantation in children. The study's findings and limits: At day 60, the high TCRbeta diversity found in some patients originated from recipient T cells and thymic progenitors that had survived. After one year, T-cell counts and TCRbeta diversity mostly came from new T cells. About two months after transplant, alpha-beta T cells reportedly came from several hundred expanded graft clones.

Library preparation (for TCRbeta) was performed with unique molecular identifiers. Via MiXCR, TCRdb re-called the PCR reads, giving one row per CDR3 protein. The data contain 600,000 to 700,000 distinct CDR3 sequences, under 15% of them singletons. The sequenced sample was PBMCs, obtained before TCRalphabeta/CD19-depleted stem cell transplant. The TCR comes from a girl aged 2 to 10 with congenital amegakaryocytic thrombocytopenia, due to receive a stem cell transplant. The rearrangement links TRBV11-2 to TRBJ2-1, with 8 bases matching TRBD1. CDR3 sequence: CASSADRDRMDYNEQFF. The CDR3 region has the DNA TGTGCCAGCAGCGCAGACCGGGACAGGATGGACTACAATGAGCAGTTCTTC.